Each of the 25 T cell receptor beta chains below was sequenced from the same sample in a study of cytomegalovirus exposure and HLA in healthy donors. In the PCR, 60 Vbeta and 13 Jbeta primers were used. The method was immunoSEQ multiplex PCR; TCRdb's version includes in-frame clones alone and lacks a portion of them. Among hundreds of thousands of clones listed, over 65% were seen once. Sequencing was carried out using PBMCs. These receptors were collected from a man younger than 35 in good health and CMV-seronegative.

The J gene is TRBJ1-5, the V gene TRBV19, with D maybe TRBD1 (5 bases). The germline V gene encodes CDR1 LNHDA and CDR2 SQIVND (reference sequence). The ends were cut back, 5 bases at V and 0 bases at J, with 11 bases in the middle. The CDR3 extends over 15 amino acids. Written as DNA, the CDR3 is TGTGCCAGTAGTTTGCAGGGTAATAGCAATCAGCCCCAGCATTTT. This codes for CASSLQGNSNQPQHF.

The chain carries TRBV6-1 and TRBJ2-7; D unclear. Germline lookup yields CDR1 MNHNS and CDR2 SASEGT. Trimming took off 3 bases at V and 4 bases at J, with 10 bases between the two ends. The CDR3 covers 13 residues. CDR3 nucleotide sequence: TGTGCCAGCAGTGAGTACAGCCCTTACGAGCAGTACTTC. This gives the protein CASSEYSPYEQYF.

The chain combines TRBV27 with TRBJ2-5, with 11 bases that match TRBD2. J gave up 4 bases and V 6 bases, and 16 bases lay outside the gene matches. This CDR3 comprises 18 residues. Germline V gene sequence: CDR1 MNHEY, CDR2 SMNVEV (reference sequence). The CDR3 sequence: CASSPYALAGGPSETQYF. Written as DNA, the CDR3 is TGTGCCAGCAGCCCTTATGCGTTAGCGGGAGGGCCCTCAGAGACCCAGTACTTC.

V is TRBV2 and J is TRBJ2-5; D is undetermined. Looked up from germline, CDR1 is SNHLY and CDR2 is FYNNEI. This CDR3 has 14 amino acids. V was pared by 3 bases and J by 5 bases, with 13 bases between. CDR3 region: CASSDRAVRETQYF. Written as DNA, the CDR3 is TGTGCCAGCAGTGACCGCGCGGTTCGGGAGACCCAGTACTTC.

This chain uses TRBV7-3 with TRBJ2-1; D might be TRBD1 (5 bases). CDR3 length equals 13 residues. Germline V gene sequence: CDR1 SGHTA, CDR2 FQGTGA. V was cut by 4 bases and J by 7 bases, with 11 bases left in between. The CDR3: CASSSQSGNEQFF. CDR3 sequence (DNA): TGTGCCAGCAGCTCCCAATCAGGGAATGAGCAGTTCTTC.

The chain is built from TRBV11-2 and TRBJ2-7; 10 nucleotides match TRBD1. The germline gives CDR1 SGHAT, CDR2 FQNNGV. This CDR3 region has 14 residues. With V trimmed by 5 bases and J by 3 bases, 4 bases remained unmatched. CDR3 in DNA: TGTGCCAGCAGCCCGGACAGGGGGTACTACGAGCAGTACTTC. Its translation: CASSPDRGYYEQYF.

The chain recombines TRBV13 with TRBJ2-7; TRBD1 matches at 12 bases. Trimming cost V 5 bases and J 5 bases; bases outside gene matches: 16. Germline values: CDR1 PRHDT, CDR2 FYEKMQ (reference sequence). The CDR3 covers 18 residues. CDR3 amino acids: CASSHFISGTGGRNEQYF. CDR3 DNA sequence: TGTGCCAGCAGCCACTTTATATCTGGGACAGGGGGCCGAAACGAGCAGTACTTC. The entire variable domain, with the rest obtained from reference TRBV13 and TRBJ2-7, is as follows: AAGVIQSPRHLIKEKRETATLKCYPIPRHDTVYWYQQGPGQDPQFLISFYEKMQSDKGSIPDRFSAQQFSDYHSELNMSSLELGDSALYFCASSHFISGTGGRNEQYFGPGTRLTVT.

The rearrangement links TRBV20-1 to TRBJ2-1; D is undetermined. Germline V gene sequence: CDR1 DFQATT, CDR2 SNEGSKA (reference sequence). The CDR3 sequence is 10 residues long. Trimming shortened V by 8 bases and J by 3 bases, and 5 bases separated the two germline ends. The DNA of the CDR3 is TGCAGTCTAGTCTACAATGAGCAGTTCTTC. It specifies CSLVYNEQFF.

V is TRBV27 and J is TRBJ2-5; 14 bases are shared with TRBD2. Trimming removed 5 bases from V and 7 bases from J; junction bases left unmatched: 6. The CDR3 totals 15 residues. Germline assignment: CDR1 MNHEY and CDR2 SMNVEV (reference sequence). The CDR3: CASSPGTSGGMTQYF. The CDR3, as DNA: TGTGCCAGCAGTCCCGGGACTAGCGGGGGAATGACCCAGTACTTC.

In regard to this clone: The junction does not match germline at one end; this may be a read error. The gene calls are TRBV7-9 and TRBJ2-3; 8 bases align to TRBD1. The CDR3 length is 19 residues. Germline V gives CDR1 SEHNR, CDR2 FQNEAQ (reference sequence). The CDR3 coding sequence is TGTTCCAGCAGCCCCAGGGACAGGTTGCCTGAGAGGAGCACAGATACGCAGTATTTT. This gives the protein CSSSPRDRLPERSTDTQYF.

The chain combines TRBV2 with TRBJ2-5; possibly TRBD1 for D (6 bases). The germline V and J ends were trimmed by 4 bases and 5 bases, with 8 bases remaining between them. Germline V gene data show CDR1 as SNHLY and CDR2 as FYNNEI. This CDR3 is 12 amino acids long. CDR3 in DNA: TGTGCCAGCAGTGGGCAGGGGGAGACCCAGTACTTC. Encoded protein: CASSGQGETQYF. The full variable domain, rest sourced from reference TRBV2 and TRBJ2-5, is EPEVTQTPSHQVTQMGQEVILRCVPISNHLYFYWYRQILGQKVEFLVSFYNNEISEKSEIFDDQFSVERPDGSNFTLKIRSTKLEDSAMYFCASSGQGETQYFGPGTRLLVL.

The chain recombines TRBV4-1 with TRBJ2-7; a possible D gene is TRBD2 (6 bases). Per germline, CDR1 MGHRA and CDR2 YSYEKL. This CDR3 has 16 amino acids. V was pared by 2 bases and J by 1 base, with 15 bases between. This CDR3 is CASSQSSIAVSYEQYF. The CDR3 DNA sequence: TGCGCCAGCAGCCAATCCTCTATAGCGGTTTCCTACGAGCAGTACTTC.

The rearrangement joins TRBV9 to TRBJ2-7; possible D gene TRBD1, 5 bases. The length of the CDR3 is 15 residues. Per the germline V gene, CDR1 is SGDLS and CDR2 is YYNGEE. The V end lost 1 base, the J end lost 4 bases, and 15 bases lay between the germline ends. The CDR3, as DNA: TGTGCCAGCAGCGTATCTACAGGCCCTACTTACGAGCAGTACTTC. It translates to CASSVSTGPTYEQYF.

The DNA of the CDR3 is TGTGCCAGCCGGGGGGCCGGGGCTAGCACAGATACGCAGTATTTT. Protein product: CASRGAGASTDTQYF. The rearrangement joins TRBV11-2 to TRBJ2-3; TRBD2 might be the D (7 bases). The germline V and J ends were trimmed by 8 bases and 0 bases, with 15 bases remaining between them. CDR1 is SGHAT and CDR2 is FQNNGV in the germline V gene. The CDR3 runs 15 residues.

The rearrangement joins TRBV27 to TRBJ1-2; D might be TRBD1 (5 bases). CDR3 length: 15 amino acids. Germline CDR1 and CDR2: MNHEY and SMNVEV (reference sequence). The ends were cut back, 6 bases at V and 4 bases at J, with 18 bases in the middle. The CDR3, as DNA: TGTGCCAGCAGCCCCCCGGGGGGGAGGGGCTATGGCTACACCTTC. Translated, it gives CASSPPGGRGYGYTF.

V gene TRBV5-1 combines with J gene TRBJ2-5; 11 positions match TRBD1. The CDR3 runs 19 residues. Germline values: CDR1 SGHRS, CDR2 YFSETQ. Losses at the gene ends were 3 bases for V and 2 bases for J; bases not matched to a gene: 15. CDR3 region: CASSSIGQGALHGQETQYF. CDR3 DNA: TGCGCCAGCAGCTCGATCGGACAGGGGGCGTTGCATGGGCAAGAGACCCAGTACTTC.

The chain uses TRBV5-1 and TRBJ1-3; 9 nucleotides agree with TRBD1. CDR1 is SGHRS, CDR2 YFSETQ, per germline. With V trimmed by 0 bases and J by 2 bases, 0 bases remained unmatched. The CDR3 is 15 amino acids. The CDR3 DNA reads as TGCGCCAGCAGCTTGGGACAGGGGGCTGGAAACACCATATATTTT. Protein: CASSLGQGAGNTIYF.

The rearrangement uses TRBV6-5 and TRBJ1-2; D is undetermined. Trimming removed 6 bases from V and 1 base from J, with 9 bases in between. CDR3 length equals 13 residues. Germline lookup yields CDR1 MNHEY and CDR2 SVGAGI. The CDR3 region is CASRPENNYGYTF. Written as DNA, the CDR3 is TGTGCCAGCAGACCCGAGAATAACTATGGCTACACCTTC.

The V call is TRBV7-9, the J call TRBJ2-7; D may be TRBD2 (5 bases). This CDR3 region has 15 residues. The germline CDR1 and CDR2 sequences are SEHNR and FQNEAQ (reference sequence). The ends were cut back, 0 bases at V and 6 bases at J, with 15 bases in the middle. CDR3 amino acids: CASSLADSGWGEQYF. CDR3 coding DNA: TGTGCCAGCAGCTTAGCCGACTCGGGGTGGGGCGAGCAGTACTTC.

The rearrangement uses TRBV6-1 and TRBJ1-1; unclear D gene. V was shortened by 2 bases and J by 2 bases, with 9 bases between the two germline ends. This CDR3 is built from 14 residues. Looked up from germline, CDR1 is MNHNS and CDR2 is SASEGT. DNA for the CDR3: TGTGCCAGCAGTGAATGGGCCGAAAACACTGAAGCTTTCTTT. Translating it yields CASSEWAENTEAFF.

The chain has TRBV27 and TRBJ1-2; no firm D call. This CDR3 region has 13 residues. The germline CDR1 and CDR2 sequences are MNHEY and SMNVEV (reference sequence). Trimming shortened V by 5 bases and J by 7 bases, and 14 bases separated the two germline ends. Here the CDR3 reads CASSPAGGGGYTF. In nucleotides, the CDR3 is TGTGCCAGCAGTCCTGCGGGAGGCGGTGGCTACACCTTC.

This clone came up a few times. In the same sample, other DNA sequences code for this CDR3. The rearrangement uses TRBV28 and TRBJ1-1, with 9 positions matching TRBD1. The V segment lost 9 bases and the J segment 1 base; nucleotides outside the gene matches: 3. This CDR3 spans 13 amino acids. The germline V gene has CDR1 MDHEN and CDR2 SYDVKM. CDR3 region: CASRGQGNTEAFF. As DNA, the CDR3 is TGTGCCAGTAGGGGACAGGGGAACACTGAAGCTTTCTTT.

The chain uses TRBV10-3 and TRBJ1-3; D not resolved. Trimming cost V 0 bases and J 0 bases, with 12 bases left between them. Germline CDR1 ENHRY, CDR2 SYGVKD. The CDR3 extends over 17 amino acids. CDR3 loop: CAISESSIQSSGNTIYF. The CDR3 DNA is TGTGCCATCAGTGAGTCGTCAATACAGAGCTCTGGAAACACCATATATTTT.

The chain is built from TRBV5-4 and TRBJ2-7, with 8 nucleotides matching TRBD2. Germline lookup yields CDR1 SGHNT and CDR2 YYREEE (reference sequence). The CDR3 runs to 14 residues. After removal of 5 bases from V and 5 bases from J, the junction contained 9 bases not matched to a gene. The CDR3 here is CASSNELADHEQYF. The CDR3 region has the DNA TGTGCCAGCAGTAACGAACTAGCGGACCACGAGCAGTACTTC.

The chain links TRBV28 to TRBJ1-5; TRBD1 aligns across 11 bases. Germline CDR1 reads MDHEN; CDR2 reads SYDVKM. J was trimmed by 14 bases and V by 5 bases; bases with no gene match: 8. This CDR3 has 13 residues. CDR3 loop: CASSPGQGAREHF. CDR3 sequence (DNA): TGTGCCAGCAGTCCTGGACAGGGGGCAAGGGAGCATTTT.